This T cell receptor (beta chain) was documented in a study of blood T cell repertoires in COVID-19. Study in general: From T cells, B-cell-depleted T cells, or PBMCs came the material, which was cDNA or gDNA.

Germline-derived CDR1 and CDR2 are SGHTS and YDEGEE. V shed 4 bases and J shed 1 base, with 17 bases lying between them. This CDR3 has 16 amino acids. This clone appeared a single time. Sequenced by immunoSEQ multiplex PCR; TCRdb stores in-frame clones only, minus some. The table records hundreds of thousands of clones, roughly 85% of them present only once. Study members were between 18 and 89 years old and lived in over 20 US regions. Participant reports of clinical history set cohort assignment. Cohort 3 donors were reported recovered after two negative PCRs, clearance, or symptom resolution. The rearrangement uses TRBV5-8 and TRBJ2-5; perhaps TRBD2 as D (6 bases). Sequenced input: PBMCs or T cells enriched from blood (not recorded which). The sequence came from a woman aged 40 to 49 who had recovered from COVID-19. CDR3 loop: CASSPGSESLQETQYF. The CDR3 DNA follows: TGTGCCAGCAGCCCCGGGAGTGAATCCCTCCAAGAGACCCAGTACTTC.